Listed below are T cell receptor beta chains from one sample, sequenced in a study of PD-L1 blockade in urothelial cancer. The assay was immunoSEQ multiplex PCR, and TCRdb's table has in-frame clones only and misses some. The table records tens of thousands of clones, 70% to 90% of them present only once. This specimen was PBMCs, taken around atezolizumab (anti-PD-L1) treatment. These TCRs come from a man in his 60s with urothelial cancer. The CDR3 runs from the conserved cysteine through the conserved F or W. A D gene is named only where the DNA matches it firmly. Clone size is not always given. Where it is, it says once, few, many or a class for expanded clones.

- - TRBJ1-3 TRBV7-2 CASSPGNSGNTIYF TGTGCCAGCAGCCCCGGGAACTCTGGAAACACCATATATTTT
TRBD2 - TRBJ2-3 TRBV9 CASSPRLAASTDTQYF TGTGCCAGCAGCCCACGACTAGCGGCAAGCACAGATACGCAGTATTTT
- - TRBJ2-5 TRBV5-1 CASSLLRETQYF TGCGCCAGCAGTCTTCTCCGGGAGACCCAGTACTTC
TRBD1 - TRBJ2-3 TRBV28 CASSSRQGRTDTQYF TGTGCCAGCAGTTCCCGACAGGGTCGCACAGATACGCAGTATTTT
- few TRBJ1-5 TRBV10-3 CATQGERTQHF TGTGCCACGCAGGGTGAACGGACCCAGCATTTT
- once TRBJ1-2 TRBV5-6 CASSLFPGNYGYTF TGTGCCAGCAGCTTGTTTCCAGGGAACTATGGCTACACCTTC
- - TRBJ1-5 TRBV5-4 CASSLWGGEGQPQHF TGTGCCAGCAGCTTATGGGGGGGCGAAGGTCAGCCCCAGCATTTT
- - TRBJ1-6 TRBV5-1 CASSLGQNYNSPLHF TGCGCCAGCAGCTTGGGCCAGAACTATAATTCACCCCTCCACTTT
- - TRBJ2-7 TRBV11-2 CASSLRQDSYEQYF TGTGCCAGCAGCTTACGGCAGGACTCCTACGAGCAGTACTTC
TRBD2 - TRBJ2-5 TRBV4-2 CASSQGGGPEVQYF TGTGCCAGCAGCCAAGGCGGGGGACCTGAGGTCCAGTACTTC
- - TRBJ1-1 TRBV5-5 CASSLQMNTEAFF TGTGCCAGCAGCTTACAGATGAACACTGAAGCTTTCTTT
TRBD1 - TRBJ1-1 TRBV19 CASNTGGNTEAFF TGTGCCAGTAACACAGGGGGCAACACTGAAGCTTTCTTT
- - TRBJ2-7 TRBV5-4 CASSLDGQGGRQYF TGTGCCAGCAGCTTGGATGGGCAGGGTGGAAGGCAGTACTTC
TRBD2 - TRBJ2-3 TRBV19 CASSPASGGADTQYF TGTGCCAGTAGTCCGGCTAGCGGAGGGGCAGATACGCAGTATTTT
- - TRBJ2-3 TRBV11-2 CASSPVRAPTDTQYF TGTGCCAGCAGCCCCGTCAGGGCACCCACAGATACGCAGTATTTT
- - TRBJ1-1 TRBV19 CAIYFPGGEAFF TGTGCCATTTACTTCCCCGGAGGTGAAGCTTTCTTT
TRBD1 - TRBJ2-1 TRBV7-7 CASSRAGQDSEQFF TGTGCTAGCAGCCGCGCTGGACAGGATTCTGAGCAGTTCTTC
TRBD1 - TRBJ1-2 TRBV6-6 CASRSTGAYGYTF TGTGCCAGCAGATCCACAGGGGCCTATGGCTACACCTTC
TRBD1 - TRBJ1-1 TRBV5-1 CASRITGANTEAFF TGCGCCAGCAGAATAACAGGGGCGAACACTGAAGCTTTCTTT
TRBD2 once TRBJ2-5 TRBV7-9 CASSLAGGVETQYF TGTGCCAGCAGCCTAGCGGGGGGAGTGGAGACCCAGTACTTC
- - TRBJ2-5 TRBV7-2 CASSSTGIQETQYF TGTGCCAGCAGCTCCACAGGGATTCAAGAGACCCAGTACTTC
TRBD1 - TRBJ1-5 TRBV5-5 CASSFVSGGQPQHF TGTGCCAGCAGCTTCGTCTCAGGGGGCCAGCCCCAGCATTTT
TRBD2 - TRBJ2-1 TRBV4-1 CASSQAGLAGALYNEQFF TGCGCCAGCAGCCAAGCCGGACTAGCGGGGGCCCTCTACAATGAGCAGTTCTTC
- few TRBJ1-2 TRBV5-1 CASSERGGRGYGYTF TGCGCCAGCAGCGAAAGGGGAGGCCGAGGGTATGGCTACACCTTC
TRBD1 - TRBJ1-1 TRBV18 CASSPPGTGVRNTEAFF TGTGCCAGCTCACCACCGGGGACAGGGGTTAGGAACACTGAAGCTTTCTTT
- once TRBJ2-5 TRBV28 CASSPGRGRETQYF TGTGCCAGCAGTCCAGGGCGGGGGCGAGAGACCCAGTACTTC
- - TRBJ1-4 TRBV5-1 CASSPNRVTNEKLFF TGCGCCAGCAGCCCCAATCGGGTAACTAATGAAAAACTGTTTTTT
TRBD1 - TRBJ1-1 TRBV18 CASSPPGQGLTEAFF TGTGCCAGCTCACCACCGGGACAGGGACTCACTGAAGCTTTCTTT
TRBD2 medium-sized TRBJ2-5 TRBV5-1 CASGLAGGGETQYF TGCGCCAGCGGACTAGCGGGGGGTGGGGAGACCCAGTACTTC
- - TRBJ1-5 TRBV7-2 CASSLSVANQPQHF TGTGCCAGCAGCTTAAGCGTGGCGAATCAGCCCCAGCATTTT
- - TRBJ1-5 TRBV5-4 CASSLSLNQPQHF TGTGCCAGCAGCTTGTCCCTCAATCAGCCCCAGCATTTT
TRBD2 - TRBJ2-1 TRBV29-1 CSVLGLAGNYNEQFF TGCAGCGTTCTGGGACTAGCGGGGAACTACAATGAGCAGTTCTTC
TRBD1 - TRBJ2-3 TRBV11-3 CASSLGTGGLGTDTQYF TGTGCCAGCAGCTTAGGTACAGGGGGCTTGGGCACAGATACGCAGTATTTT
TRBD1 - TRBJ2-5 TRBV7-6 CASRYSPQGGAEETQYF TGTGCCAGCCGATACTCCCCTCAAGGGGGCGCCGAGGAGACCCAGTACTTC
- once TRBJ2-5 TRBV6-5 CASSYGSEWAQYF TGTGCCAGCAGTTACGGGAGCGAGTGGGCCCAGTACTTC